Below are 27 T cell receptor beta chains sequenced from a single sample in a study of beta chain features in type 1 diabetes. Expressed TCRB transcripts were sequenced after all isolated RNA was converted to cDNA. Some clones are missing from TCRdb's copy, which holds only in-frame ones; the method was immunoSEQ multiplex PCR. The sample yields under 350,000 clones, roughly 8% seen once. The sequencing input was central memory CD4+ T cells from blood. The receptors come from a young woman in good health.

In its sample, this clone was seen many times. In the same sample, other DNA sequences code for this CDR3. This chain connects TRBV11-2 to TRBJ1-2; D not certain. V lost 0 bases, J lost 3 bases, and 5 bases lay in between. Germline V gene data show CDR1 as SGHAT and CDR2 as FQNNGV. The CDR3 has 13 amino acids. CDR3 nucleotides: TGTGCCAGCAGCTTAGACCCGGACTATGGCTACACCTTC. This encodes CASSLDPDYGYTF.

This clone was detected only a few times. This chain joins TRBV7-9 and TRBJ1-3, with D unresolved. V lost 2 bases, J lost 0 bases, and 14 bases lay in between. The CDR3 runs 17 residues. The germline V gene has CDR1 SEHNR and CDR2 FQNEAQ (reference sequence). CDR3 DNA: TGTGCCAGCAGCTTATTGGGTCAGCAATACTCTGGAAACACCATATATTTT. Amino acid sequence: CASSLLGQQYSGNTIYF.

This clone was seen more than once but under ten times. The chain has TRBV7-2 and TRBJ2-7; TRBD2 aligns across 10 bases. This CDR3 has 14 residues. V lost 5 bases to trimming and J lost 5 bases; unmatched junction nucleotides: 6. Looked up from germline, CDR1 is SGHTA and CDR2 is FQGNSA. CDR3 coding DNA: TGTGCCAGCAGCATGCGGACTAGCGGCCACGAGCAGTACTTC. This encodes CASSMRTSGHEQYF.

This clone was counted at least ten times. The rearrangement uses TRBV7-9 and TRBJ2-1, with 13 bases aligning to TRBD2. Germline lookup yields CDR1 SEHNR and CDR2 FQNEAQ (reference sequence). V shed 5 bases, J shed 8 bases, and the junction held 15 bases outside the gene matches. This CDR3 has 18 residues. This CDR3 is CASSPGLAGAQLGDEQFF. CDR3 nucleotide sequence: TGTGCCAGCAGCCCCGGACTAGCGGGGGCCCAACTTGGCGATGAGCAGTTCTTC.

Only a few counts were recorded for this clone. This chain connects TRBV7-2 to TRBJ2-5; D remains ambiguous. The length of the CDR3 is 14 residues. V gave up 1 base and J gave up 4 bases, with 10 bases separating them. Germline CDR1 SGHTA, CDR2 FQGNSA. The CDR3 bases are TGTGCCAGCAGCTTAGTTTTAATGGGAGAGACCCAGTACTTC. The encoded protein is CASSLVLMGETQYF.

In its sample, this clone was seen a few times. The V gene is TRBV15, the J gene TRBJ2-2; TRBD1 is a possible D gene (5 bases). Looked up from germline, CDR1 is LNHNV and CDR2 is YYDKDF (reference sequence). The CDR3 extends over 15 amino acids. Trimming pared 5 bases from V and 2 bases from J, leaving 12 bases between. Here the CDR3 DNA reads TGTGCCACCAGCCAGGGCAGATCCAACACCGGGGAGCTGTTTTTT. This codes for CATSQGRSNTGELFF.

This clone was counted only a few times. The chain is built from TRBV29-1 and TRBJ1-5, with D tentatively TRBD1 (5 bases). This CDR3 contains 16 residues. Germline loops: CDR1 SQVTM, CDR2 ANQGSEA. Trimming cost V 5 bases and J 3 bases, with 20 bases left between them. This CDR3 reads CSVSVTGGTSNQPQHF. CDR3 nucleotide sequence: TGCAGCGTTAGTGTTACCGGTGGGACTTCCAATCAGCCCCAGCATTTT.

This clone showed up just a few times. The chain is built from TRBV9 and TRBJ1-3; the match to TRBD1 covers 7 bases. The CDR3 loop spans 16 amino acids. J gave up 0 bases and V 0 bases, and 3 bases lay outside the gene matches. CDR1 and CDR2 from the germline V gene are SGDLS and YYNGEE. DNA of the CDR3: TGTGCCAGCAGCGTAGGGGACAGACTCTCTGGAAACACCATATATTTT. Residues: CASSVGDRLSGNTIYF. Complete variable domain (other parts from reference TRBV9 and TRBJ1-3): DSGVTQTPKHLITATGQRVTLRCSPRSGDLSVYWYQQSLDQGLQFLIQYYNGEERAKGNILERFSAQQFPDLHSELNLSSLELGDSALYFCASSVGDRLSGNTIYFGEGSWLTVV.

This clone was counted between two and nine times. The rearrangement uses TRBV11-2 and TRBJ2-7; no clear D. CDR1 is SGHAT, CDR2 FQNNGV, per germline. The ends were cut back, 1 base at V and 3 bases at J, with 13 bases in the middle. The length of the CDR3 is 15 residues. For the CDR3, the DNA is TGTGCCAGCAGCTTAGTAGGAAACTACGACTACGAGCAGTACTTC. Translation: CASSLVGNYDYEQYF. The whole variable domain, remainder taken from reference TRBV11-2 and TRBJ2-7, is EAGVAQSPRYKIIEKRQSVAFWCNPISGHATLYWYQQILGQGPKLLIQFQNNGVVDDSQLPKDRFSAERLKGVDSTLKIQPAKLEDSAVYLCASSLVGNYDYEQYFGPGTRLTVT.

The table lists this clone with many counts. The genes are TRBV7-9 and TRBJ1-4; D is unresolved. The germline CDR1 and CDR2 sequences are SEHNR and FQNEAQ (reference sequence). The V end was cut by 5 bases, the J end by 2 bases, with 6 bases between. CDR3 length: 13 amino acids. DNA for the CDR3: TGTGCCAGCAGCACCGGGACTAATGAAAAACTGTTTTTT. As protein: CASSTGTNEKLFF.

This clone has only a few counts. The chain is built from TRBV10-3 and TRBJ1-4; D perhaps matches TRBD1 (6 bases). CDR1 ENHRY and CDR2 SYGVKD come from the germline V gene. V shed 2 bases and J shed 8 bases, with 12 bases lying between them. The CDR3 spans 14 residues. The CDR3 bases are TGTGCCATCAGTGAGGCACAGGGCTACGAAAAACTGTTTTTT. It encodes CAISEAQGYEKLFF.

CDR3 sequence: CAWSLGAGSYEQYF. DNA for the CDR3: TGTGCCTGGAGTCTAGGGGCAGGGAGCTACGAGCAGTACTTC. The V gene is TRBV30, the J gene TRBJ2-7, with D possibly being TRBD1 or TRBD2 (5 bases each). CDR1 and CDR2 (germline): GTSNPN, SVGIG (reference sequence). The CDR3 is 14 residues long. Between the trimmed V and J ends, which lost 2 bases and 3 bases, there was a span of 14 bases.

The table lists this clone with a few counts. The CDR3 DNA follows: TGCGCCAGCAGCCAAGGTTCGGACAGGGGGTATGAGACCCAGTACTTC. Translation: CASSQGSDRGYETQYF. V usage is TRBV4-1 and J usage is TRBJ2-5; TRBD1 matches at 10 bases. CDR1 and CDR2 (germline): MGHRA, YSYEKL. CDR3 length equals 16 residues. J lost 5 bases, V lost 1 base, and 7 bases had no gene match.

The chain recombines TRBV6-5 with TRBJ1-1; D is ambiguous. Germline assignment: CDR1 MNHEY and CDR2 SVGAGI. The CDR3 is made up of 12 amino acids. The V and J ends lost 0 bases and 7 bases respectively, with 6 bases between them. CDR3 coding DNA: TGTGCCAGCAGTTACTCGACCAGTGAAGCTTTCTTT. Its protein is CASSYSTSEAFF.

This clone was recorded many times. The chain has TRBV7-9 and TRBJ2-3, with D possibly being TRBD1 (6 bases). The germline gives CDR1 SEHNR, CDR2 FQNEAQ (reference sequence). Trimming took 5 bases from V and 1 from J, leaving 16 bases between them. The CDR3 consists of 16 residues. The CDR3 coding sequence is TGTGCCAGCAGCGAACTCAGGGGCTCCGGCACAGATACGCAGTATTTT. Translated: CASSELRGSGTDTQYF.

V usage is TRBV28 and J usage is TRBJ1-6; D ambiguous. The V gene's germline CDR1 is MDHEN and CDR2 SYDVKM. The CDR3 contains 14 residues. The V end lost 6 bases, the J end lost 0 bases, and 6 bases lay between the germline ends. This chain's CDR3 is CASRSGSYNSPLHF. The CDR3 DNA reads TGTGCCAGCAGGTCGGGCTCCTATAATTCACCCCTCCACTTT.

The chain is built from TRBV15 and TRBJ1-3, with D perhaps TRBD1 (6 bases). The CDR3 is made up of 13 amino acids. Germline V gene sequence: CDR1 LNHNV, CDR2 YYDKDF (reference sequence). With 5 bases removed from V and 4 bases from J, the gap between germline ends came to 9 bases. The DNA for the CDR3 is TGTGCCACCAGCCCAGGGGCGGGAAACACCATATATTTT. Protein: CATSPGAGNTIYF.

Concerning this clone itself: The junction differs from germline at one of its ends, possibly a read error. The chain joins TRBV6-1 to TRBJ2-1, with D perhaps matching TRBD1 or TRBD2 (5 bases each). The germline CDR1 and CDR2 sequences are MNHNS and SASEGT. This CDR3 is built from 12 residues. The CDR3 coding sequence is TGTGCCATCAGTTGGGGGTACAATGAGCAGTTCTTC. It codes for CAISWGYNEQFF.

The CDR3 is CASSLGRTVQSGPQHF. The DNA for the CDR3 is TGTGCCAGCAGCTTAGGTCGGACGGTCCAATCTGGGCCCCAGCATTTT. The rearrangement links TRBV7-2 to TRBJ1-5, with D uncertain. The CDR3 has 16 residues. The germline gives CDR1 SGHTA, CDR2 FQGNSA. The V end was cut by 1 base, the J end by 9 bases, with 19 bases between.

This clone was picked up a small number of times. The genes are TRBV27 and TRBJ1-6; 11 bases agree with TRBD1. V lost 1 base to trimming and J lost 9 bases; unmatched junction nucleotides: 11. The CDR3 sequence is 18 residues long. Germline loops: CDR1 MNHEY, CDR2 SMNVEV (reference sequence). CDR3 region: CASSLLGGIGTGGSPLHF. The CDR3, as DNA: TGTGCCAGCAGTTTATTAGGCGGGATCGGGACAGGGGGTTCACCCCTCCACTTT.

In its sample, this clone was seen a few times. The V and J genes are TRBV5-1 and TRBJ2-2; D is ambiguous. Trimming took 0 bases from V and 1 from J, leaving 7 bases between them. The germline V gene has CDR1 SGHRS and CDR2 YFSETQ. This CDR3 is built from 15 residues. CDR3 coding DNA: TGCGCCAGCAGCTTGGAGTCGATGAACACCGGGGAGCTGTTTTTT. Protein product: CASSLESMNTGELFF. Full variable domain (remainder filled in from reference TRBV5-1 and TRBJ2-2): KAGVTQTPRYLIKTRGQQVTLSCSPISGHRSVSWYQQTPGQGLQFLFEYFSETQRNKGNFPGRFSGRQFSNSRSEMNVSTLELGDSALYLCASSLESMNTGELFFGEGSRLTVL.

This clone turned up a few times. The CDR3 reads CASSTSGSNSDTQYF. The CDR3 nucleotides are TGTGCCAGCAGTACTAGCGGGAGTAATTCAGATACGCAGTATTTT. The V call is TRBV2, the J call TRBJ2-3, with 11 bases aligning to TRBD2. In germline, CDR1 is SNHLY, CDR2 FYNNEI. The CDR3 is 15 amino acids. V was pared by 5 bases and J by 4 bases, with 5 bases of the junction left unmatched.

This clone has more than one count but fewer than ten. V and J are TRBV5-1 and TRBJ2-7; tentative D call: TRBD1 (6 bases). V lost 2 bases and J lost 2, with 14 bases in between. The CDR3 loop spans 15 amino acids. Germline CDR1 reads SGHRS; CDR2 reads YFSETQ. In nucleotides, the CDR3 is TGCGCCAGCAGCTTACAGGGACCAGCCACCTACGAGCAGTACTTC. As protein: CASSLQGPATYEQYF.

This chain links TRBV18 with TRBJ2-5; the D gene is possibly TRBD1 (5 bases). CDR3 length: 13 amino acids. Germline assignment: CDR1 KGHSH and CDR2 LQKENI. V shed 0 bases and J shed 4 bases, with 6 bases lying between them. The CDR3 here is CASSPPTVETQYF. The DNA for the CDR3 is TGTGCCAGCTCACCACCGACAGTAGAGACCCAGTACTTC.

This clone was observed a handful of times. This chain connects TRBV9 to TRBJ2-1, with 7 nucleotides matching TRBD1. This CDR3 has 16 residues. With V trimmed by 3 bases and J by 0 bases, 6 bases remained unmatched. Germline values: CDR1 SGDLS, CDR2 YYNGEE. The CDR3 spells CASSDRGDSSYNEQFF. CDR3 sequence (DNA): TGTGCCAGCAGCGACAGAGGGGACAGCTCCTACAATGAGCAGTTCTTC.

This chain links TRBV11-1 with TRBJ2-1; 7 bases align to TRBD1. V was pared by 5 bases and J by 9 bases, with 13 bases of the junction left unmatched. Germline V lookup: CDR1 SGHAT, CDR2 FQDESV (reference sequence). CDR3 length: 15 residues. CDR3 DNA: TGTGCCAGCAGCGACTCCTTAAACACAGGGGTTGAGCAGTTCTTC. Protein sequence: CASSDSLNTGVEQFF.

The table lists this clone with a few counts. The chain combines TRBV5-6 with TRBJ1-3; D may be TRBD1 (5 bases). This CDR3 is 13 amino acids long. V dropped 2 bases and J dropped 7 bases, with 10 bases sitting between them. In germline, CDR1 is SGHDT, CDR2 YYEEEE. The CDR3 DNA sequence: TGTGCCAGCAGCTTATCTGGGACGAACACCATATATTTT. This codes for CASSLSGTNTIYF.